This is a list of T cell receptor beta chains from one sample in a study of cytomegalovirus exposure and HLA in healthy donors. Measured with immunoSEQ multiplex PCR; TCRdb has only the in-frame clones, and not every one. The sample yields fewer than 150,000 clones, about 79% seen once. The sequenced sample was PBMCs. The origin of the receptors is a man in his forties or fifties in good health and CMV-seropositive. Both conserved end residues are part of each CDR3.

>TRBJ2-5|TRBV7-8
CASSLAGGQKTQYF
>TRBJ2-3|TRBV5-1
CASSRNTGLSRTDTQYF
>TRBJ1-2|TRBV27
CASRVTGAYYGYTF
>TRBJ2-4|TRBV6-1
CASSDPDSIAKNIQYF
>TRBJ1-1|TRBV7-9
CASFNGHTEAFF
>TRBJ1-4|TRBV29-1
CSVRDRSNEKLFF
>TRBJ2-3|TRBV18
CASSPQGNTDTQYF
>TRBJ1-1|TRBV29-1
CSVEGQTMNTEAFF
>TRBJ1-1|TRBV6-5
CASSYSGTGAEAFF
>TRBJ2-7|TRBV9
CASSVFGGLSYEQYF
>TRBJ2-5|TRBV7-2
CASSLNRGETQYF
>TRBJ1-2|TRBV29-1
CSASSDSGYGYTF
>TRBJ1-1|TRBV20-1
CSAIVGRGAFF
>TRBJ2-1|TRBV5-1
CASSTWRESYNEQFF
>TRBJ2-3|TRBV5-1
CASSPGQLTDTQYF
>TRBJ2-3|TRBV5-4
CASSRLERSTDTQYF
>TRBJ2-5|TRBV5-4
CASSPQRGGQETQYF
>TRBJ2-3|TRBV11-3
CASSSSGTRTDTQYF
>TRBJ2-1|TRBV19
CASSPGLAGGPEEQFF
>TRBJ2-5|TRBV7-9
CASSPRGAGETQYF
>TRBJ1-5|TRBV7-8
CASSQTTGPPQPQHF
>.|TRBV7-2
CASSLHLTGSYEQYF
>TRBJ2-3|TRBV9
CASSARWSGGRADTQYF
>TRBJ1-2|TRBV19
CASSIADQRGGYTF
>TRBJ2-3|TRBV30
CAWSRGGSTDTQYF
>.|TRBV5-4
CASSRTGSYEQYF
>TRBJ1-4|TRBV11-3
CASSSRQGVDEKLFF
>TRBJ1-1|TRBV2
CASMGQLNTEAFF
>TRBJ2-7|TRBV11-2
CASSLGQLSYEQYF
>TRBJ2-1|TRBV5-4
CASSLGTSGVYNEQFF
>TRBJ2-5|TRBV2
CASHRTKQETQYF
>TRBJ1-2|TRBV7-2
CASSPDSLEGGYTF
>TRBJ2-1|TRBV5-1
CASGGQALGEQFF
>TRBJ1-4|TRBV30
CAWSRREEKLFF
>TRBJ2-5|TRBV9
CASSATGGYSQETQYF
>TRBJ2-7|TRBV18
CASSPPSSYEQYF
>TRBJ1-1|TRBV5-1
CASSLGSGITEAFF
>TRBJ2-7|TRBV5-4
CASSSQGIVYEQYF
>TRBJ1-4|TRBV5-1
CASSLGQEGEKLFF
>TRBJ1-2|TRBV30
CAWGRGVGYTF
>TRBJ2-3|TRBV2
CASSQLAGSTDTQYF
>TRBJ2-7|TRBV19
CASSTRELYEQYF
>TRBJ1-2|TRBV7-9
CSSSLDVLYGYTF
>TRBJ1-1|TRBV7-6
CASSLFTGFAEAFF
>TRBJ1-1|TRBV14
CASSGQGYTEAFF
>TRBJ1-2|TRBV5-6
CASSLGGGGYTF
>TRBJ1-6|TRBV7-9
CASSPGITGQPLHF
>TRBJ2-3|TRBV27
CASRSITGTGVDTQYF
>TRBJ2-7|TRBV5-1
CASSLATRDEQYF
>TRBJ1-1|TRBV9
CASSAGHLNTEAFF
>TRBJ1-6|TRBV7-9
CASSLRGYSPLHF
>TRBJ1-4|TRBV5-1
CASSLDPGATNEKLFF
>TRBJ1-5|TRBV19
CASSTGLSNQPQHF
>TRBJ2-5|TRBV19
CASSQRTAQETQYF
>TRBJ2-3|TRBV7-2
CASSFRHREEDTQYF